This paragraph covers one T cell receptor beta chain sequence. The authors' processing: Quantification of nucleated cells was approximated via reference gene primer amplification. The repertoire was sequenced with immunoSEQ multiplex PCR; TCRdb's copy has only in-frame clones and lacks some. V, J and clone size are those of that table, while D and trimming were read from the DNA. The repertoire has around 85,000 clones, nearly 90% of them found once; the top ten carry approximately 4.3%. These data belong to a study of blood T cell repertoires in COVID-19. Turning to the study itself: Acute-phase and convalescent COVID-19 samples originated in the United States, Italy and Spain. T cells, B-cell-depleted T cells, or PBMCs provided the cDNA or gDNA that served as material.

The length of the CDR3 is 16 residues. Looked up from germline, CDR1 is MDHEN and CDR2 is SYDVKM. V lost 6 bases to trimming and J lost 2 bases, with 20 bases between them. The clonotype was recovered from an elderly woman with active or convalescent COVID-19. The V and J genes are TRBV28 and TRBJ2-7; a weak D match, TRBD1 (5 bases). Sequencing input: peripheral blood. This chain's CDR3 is CASSPLGKGKTYEQYF. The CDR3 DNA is TGTGCCAGCAGCCCACTGGGTAAGGGGAAGACCTACGAGCAGTACTTC.